This T cell receptor beta chain was recorded in a study of T cell repertoires in cytomegalovirus infection. Study-wide context: Peptides in the study included HLA-C-restricted and HLA-B-restricted CMV epitopes. Public TCR beta signatures were indicative of both CMV infection and a matching HLA type.

Study-wide findings and caveats: CMV carriers having the relevant HLA were flagged by cumulative public TCR beta family frequency. Across the ex vivo response, the dominant clonotypes were HLA-C-restricted CMV-specific TCR beta clonotypes.

Trimming took off 4 bases at V and 2 bases at J, with 9 bases between the two ends. This CDR3 has 13 amino acids. The V gene's germline CDR1 is SGDLS and CDR2 YYNGEE. Using its own MiXCR run on the reads, TCRdb lists one record per CDR3 protein. The data show 50,000 to 65,000 distinct CDR3 sequences, with more than 15% seen just once and around 60% held by the top ten. Turning to this clonotype: Its antigen is unidentified.

This sample comprised CD8+ T cells from cultured PBMCs, obtained from culture after CMV antigen stimulation. The chain uses TRBV9 and TRBJ1-1; D unclear. This sequence was found in a human donor in good health (CMV status not recorded). Some clones in this sample may be carry-over from other donors' samples. CDR3 nucleotide sequence: TGTGCCAGCAGCCCCTCCGTCAACACTGAAGCTTTCTTT. Its protein is CASSPSVNTEAFF.